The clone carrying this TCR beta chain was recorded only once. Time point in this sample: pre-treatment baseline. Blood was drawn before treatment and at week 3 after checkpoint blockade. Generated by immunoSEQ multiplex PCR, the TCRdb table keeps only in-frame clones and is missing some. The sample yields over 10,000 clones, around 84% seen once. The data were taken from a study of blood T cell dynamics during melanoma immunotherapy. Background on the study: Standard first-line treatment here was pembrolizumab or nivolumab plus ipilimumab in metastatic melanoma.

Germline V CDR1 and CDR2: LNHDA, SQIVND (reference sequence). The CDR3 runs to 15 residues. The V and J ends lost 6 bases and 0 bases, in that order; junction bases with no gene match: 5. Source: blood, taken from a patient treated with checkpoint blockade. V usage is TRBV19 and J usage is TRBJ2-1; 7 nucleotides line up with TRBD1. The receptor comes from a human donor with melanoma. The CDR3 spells CASRTDRSSYNEQFF. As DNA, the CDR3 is TGTGCCAGTAGGACGGACAGGAGCTCCTACAATGAGCAGTTCTTC.